This record concerns one T cell receptor beta chain sequence. The data derive from a study of blood T cell repertoires in COVID-19. Looking at the study overall: COVID-19 samples collected from the United States, Italy and Spain covered acute and convalescent phases.

Original data processing: Nucleated cell counts were estimated from reference gene primer amplification. Here immunoSEQ multiplex PCR was the method, and the copy in TCRdb shows in-frame clones only, minus some. V, J and clone size reflect that table, while D and trimming were determined from the DNA. Of more than 200,000 clones in the sample, less than 90% were seen once. Germline V gives CDR1 SGHTA, CDR2 FQGTGA. J was trimmed by 3 bases and V by 3 bases; bases with no gene match: 5. CDR3 length equals 17 residues. This chain links TRBV7-3 with TRBJ2-1; 13 bases match TRBD2. The clonotype was recovered from a man aged 25 to 40 with active or convalescent COVID-19. Sequencing was done on a sample of peripheral blood. CDR3 DNA: TGTGCCAGCAGCTTCTCCGGGACTAGCGGGGTCTACAATGAGCAGTTCTTC. Its protein product is CASSFSGTSGVYNEQFF.